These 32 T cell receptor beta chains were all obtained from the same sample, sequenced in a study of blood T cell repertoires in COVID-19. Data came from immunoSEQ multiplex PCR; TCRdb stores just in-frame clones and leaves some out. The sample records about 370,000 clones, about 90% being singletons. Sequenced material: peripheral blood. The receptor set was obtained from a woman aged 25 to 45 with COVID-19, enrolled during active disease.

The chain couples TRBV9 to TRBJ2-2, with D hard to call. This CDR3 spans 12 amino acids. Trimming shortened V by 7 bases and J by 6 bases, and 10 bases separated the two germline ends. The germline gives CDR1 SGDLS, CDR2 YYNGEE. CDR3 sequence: CASEVRPGELFF. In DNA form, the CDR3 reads TGTGCCAGCGAAGTGCGGCCCGGGGAGCTGTTTTTT.

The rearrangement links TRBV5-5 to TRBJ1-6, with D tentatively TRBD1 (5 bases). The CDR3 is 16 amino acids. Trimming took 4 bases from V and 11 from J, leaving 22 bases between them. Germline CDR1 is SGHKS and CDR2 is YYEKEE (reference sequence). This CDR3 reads CASSAPQGRIPPPLHF. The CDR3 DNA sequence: TGTGCCAGCAGCGCGCCGCAGGGCCGCATACCACCACCCCTCCACTTT.

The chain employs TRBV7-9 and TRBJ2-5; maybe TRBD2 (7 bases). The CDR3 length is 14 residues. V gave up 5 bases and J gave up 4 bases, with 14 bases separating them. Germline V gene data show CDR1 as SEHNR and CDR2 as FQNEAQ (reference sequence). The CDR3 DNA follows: TGTGCCAGCAGCAAGTTTGGGGGGGCAGAGACCCAGTACTTC. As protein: CASSKFGGAETQYF.

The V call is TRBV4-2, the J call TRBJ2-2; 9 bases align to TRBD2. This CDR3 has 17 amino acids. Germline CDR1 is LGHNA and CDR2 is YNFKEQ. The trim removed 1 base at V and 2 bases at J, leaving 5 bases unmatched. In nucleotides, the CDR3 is TGTGCCAGCAGCCAAGCTAGCGGGGTTCCCAACACCGGGGAGCTGTTTTTT. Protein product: CASSQASGVPNTGELFF.

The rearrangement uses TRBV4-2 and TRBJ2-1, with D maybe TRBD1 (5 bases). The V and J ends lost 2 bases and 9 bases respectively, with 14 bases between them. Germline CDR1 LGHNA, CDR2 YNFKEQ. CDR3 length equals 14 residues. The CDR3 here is CASSQIGAEVEQFF. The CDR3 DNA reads TGTGCCAGCAGCCAAATTGGGGCGGAAGTTGAGCAGTTCTTC.

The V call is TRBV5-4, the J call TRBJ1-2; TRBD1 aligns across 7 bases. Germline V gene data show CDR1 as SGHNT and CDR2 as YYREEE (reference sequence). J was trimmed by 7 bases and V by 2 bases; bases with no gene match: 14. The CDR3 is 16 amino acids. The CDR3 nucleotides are TGTGCCAGCAGCTTCAGGGAGTTGGGACAGATGGTTGGCTACACCTTC. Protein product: CASSFRELGQMVGYTF.

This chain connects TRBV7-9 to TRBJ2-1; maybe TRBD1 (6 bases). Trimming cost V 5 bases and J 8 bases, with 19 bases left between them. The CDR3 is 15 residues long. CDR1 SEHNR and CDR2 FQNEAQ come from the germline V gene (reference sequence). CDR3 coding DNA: TGTGCCAGCAGCGGACACACAGGGAATGCGGATGAGCAGTTCTTC. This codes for CASSGHTGNADEQFF.

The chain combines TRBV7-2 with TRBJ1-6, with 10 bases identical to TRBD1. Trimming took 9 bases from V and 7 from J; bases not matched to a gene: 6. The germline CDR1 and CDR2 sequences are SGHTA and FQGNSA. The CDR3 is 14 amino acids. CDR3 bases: TGTGCCAGTACCCGGGACAGGGGAAATTCACCCCTCCACTTT. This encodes CASTRDRGNSPLHF.

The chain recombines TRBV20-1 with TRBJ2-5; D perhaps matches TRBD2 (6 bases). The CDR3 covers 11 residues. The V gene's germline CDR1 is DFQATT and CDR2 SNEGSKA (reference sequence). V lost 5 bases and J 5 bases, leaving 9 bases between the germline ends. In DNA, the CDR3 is TGCAGTGCTCATCTAGCGGAGACCCAGTACTTC. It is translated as CSAHLAETQYF.

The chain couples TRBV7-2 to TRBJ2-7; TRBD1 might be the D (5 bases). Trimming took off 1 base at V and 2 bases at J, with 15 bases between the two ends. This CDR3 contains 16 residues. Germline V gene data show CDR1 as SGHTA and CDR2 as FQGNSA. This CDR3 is CASSLGVQGSTYEQYF. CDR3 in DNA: TGTGCCAGCAGCTTAGGTGTGCAGGGCTCGACCTACGAGCAGTACTTC. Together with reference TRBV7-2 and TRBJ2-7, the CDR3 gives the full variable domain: GAGVSQSPSNKVTEKGKDVELRCDPISGHTALYWYRQSLGQGLEFLIYFQGNSAPDKSGLPSDRFSAERTGGSVSTLTIQRTQQEDSAVYLCASSLGVQGSTYEQYFGPGTRLTVT.

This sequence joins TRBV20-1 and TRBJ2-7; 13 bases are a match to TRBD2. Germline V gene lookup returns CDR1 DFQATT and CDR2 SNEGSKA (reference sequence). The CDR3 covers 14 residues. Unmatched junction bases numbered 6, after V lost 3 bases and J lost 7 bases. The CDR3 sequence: CSASRLAGGREQYV. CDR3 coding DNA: TGCAGTGCTAGTCGACTAGCGGGAGGACGGGAGCAGTACGTC.

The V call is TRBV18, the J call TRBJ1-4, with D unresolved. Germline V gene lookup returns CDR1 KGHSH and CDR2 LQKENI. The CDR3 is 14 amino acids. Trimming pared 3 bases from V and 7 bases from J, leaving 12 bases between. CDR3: CASSPEVVGEKLFF. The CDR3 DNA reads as TGTGCCAGCTCACCCGAGGTCGTAGGTGAAAAACTGTTTTTT.

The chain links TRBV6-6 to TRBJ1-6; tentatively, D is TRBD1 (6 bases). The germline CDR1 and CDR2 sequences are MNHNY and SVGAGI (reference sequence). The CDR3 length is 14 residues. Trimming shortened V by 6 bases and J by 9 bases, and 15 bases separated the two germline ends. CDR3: CASRGGGVSSPLHF. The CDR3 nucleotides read TGTGCCAGCAGGGGAGGGGGGGTTAGTTCACCCCTCCACTTT.

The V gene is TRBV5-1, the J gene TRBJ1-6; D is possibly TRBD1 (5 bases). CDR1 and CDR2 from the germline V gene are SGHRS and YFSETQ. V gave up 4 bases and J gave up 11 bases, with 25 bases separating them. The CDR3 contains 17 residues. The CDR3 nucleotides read TGCGCCAGCAGCCCGATGGTTGGCTCGGGGGACTCGGCACCCCTCCACTTT. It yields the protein CASSPMVGSGDSAPLHF.

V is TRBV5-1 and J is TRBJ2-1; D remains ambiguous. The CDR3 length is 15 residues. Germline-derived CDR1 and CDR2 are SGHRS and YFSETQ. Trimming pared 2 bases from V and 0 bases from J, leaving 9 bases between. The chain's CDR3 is CASSFEFGSYNEQFF. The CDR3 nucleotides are TGCGCCAGCAGCTTTGAGTTCGGCTCCTACAATGAGCAGTTCTTC.

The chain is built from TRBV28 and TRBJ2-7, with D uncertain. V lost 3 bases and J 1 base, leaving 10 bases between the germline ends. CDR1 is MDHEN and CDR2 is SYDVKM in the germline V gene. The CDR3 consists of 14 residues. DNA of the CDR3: TGTGCCAGCAGTTTTGGTGAGGCATCCTACGAGCAGTACTTC. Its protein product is CASSFGEASYEQYF.

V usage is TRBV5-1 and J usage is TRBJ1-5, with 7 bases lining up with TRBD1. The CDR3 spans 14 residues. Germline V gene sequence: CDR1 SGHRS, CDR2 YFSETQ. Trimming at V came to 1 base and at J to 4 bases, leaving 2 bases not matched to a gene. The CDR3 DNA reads TGCGCCAGCAGCTTGTCGACAGGGAATCAGCCCCAGCATTTT. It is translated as CASSLSTGNQPQHF. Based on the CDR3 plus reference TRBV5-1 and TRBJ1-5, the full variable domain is KAGVTQTPRYLIKTRGQQVTLSCSPISGHRSVSWYQQTPGQGLQFLFEYFSETQRNKGNFPGRFSGRQFSNSRSEMNVSTLELGDSALYLCASSLSTGNQPQHFGDGTRLSIL.

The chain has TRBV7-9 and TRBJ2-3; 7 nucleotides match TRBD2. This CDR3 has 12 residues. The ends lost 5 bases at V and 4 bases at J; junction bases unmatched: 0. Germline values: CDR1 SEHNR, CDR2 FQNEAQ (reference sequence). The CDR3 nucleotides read TGTGCCAGCAGCCGGGGGGCAGATACGCAGTATTTT. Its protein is CASSRGADTQYF.

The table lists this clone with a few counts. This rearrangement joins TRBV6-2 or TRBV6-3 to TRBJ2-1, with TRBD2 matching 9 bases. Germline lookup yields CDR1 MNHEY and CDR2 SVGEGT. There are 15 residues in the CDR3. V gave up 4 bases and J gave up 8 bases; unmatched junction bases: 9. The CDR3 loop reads CASSSPAGGSYEQFF. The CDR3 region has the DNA TGTGCCAGCAGTTCCCCGGCGGGGGGGAGTTATGAGCAGTTCTTC.

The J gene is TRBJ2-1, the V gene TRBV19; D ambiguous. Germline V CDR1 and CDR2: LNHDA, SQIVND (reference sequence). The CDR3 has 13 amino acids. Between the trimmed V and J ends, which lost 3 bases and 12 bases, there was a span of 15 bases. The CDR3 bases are TGTGCCAGTAGTATCTGGCCCCACGCTGCGCAGTTCTTC. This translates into CASSIWPHAAQFF.

The CDR3, as DNA: TGTGCCAGCAGCTTAAGCGGGGCTGAGGGGGAGACCCAGTACTTC. Translation: CASSLSGAEGETQYF. The genes are TRBV7-2 and TRBJ2-5; TRBD2 matches at 7 bases. The CDR3 is 15 amino acids. V was clipped by 2 bases and J by 5 bases; unmatched bases: 8. Germline V gene sequence: CDR1 SGHTA, CDR2 FQGNSA.

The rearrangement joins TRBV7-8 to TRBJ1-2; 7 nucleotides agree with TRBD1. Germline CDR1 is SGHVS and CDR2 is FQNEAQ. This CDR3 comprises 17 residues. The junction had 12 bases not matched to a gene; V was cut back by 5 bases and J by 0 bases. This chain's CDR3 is CASSLGQTTYSNYGYTF. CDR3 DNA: TGTGCCAGCAGCCTGGGACAGACCACTTATTCTAACTATGGCTACACCTTC.

CDR3: CASRRQGRSGEQFF. The CDR3 DNA follows: TGTGCCAGTAGACGCCAGGGCCGATCAGGAGAGCAGTTCTTC. The chain links TRBV19 to TRBJ2-1, with a weak D call TRBD1 (5 bases). The CDR3 spans 14 residues. The germline gives CDR1 LNHDA, CDR2 SQIVND (reference sequence). The ends were cut back, 6 bases at V and 10 bases at J, with 19 bases in the middle.

The CDR3 DNA sequence: TGTGCCAGCAGCTTAGTGGCTAGCGGGGGGTACACAGATACGCAGTATTTT. Translated, it gives CASSLVASGGYTDTQYF. The J gene is TRBJ2-3, the V gene TRBV7-2, with 11 bases that match TRBD2. In germline, CDR1 is SGHTA, CDR2 FQGNSA. The V gene end was trimmed by 1 base and the J gene end by 2 bases; junction bases not matched to a gene: 5. The CDR3 contains 17 residues. The whole variable domain, remainder taken from reference TRBV7-2 and TRBJ2-3, is GAGVSQSPSNKVTEKGKDVELRCDPISGHTALYWYRQSLGQGLEFLIYFQGNSAPDKSGLPSDRFSAERTGGSVSTLTIQRTQQEDSAVYLCASSLVASGGYTDTQYFGPGTRLTVL.

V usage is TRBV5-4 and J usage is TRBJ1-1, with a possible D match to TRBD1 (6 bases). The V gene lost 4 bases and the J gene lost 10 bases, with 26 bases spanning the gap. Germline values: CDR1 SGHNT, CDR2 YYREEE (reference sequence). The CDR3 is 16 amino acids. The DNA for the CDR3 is TGTGCCAGCAGCCGGGAGGGGGATCAGGGGCCCATGGGAGCTTTCTTT. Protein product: CASSREGDQGPMGAFF.

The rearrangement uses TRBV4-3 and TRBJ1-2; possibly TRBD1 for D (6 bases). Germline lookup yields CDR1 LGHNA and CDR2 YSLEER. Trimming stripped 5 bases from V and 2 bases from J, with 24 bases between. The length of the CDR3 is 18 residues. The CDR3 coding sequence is TGCGCCAGCAGCTCCCAGCCGCCAACAGGGAAGAAAAACTATGGCTACACCTTC. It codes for CASSSQPPTGKKNYGYTF.

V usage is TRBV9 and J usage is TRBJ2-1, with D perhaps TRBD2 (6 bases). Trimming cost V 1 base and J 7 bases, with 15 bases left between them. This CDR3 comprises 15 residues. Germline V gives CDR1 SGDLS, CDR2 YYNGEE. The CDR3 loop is CASSVNLRAGNEQFF. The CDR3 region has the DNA TGTGCCAGCAGCGTAAATTTGAGGGCGGGAAATGAGCAGTTCTTC.

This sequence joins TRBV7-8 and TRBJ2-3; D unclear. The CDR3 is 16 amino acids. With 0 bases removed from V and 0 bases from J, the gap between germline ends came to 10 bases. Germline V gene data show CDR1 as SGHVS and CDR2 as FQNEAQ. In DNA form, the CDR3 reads TGTGCCAGCAGCTTAGCGTTCGGCGGTAGCACAGATACGCAGTATTTT. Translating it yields CASSLAFGGSTDTQYF.

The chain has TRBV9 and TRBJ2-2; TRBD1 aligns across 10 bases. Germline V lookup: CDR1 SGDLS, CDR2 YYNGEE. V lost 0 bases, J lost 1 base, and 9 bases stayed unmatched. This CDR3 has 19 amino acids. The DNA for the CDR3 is TGTGCCAGCAGCGTAGTTGCGGGACAGGGGCCACTGAACACCGGGGAGCTGTTTTTT. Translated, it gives CASSVVAGQGPLNTGELFF.

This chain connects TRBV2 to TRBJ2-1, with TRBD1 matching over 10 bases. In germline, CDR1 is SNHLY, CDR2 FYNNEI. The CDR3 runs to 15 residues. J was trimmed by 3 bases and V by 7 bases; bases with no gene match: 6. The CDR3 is CASNQDRGHYNEQFF. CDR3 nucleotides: TGTGCCAGCAACCAAGACAGGGGGCACTACAATGAGCAGTTCTTC.

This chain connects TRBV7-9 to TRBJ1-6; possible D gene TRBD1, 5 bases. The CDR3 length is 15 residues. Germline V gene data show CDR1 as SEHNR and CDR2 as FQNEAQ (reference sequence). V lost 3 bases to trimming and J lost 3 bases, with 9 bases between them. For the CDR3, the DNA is TGTGCCAGCAGCTTGGGTAGGGGCTATAATTCACCCCTCCACTTT. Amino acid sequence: CASSLGRGYNSPLHF.

The CDR3 protein is CASSFMDRGLGYGTEAFF. Written as DNA, the CDR3 is TGTGCCAGCAGCTTTATGGACAGGGGGCTCGGTTATGGCACTGAAGCTTTCTTT. The chain joins TRBV5-6 to TRBJ1-1; 11 bases map to TRBD1. The V gene end was trimmed by 2 bases and the J gene end by 4 bases; junction bases not matched to a gene: 13. The CDR3 spans 18 residues. Germline CDR1 reads SGHDT; CDR2 reads YYEEEE.